The entry below gives a single T cell receptor (beta chain) sequence along with its context. No antigen is known for it. Base qualities are not provided; no much larger clone lies one nucleotide away. This record belongs to a study of blood T cell repertoires in COVID-19 (dated by TCRdb to 2018 to 2021). Study-level background: Samples covering the acute and convalescent phases of COVID-19 were provided by collaborators in the United States, Italy and Spain. The samples were drawn from the first 160 participants of the ongoing ImmuneRACE study and from over 950 subjects provided by 6 global collaborators. The repertoires were made available in a free public database intended to serve as a resource for research on the immune response to SARS-CoV-2. The dataset comprised deeply sampled blood TCRbeta repertoires from subjects exposed to, actively infected with, or recovered from COVID-19. Sample metadata almost always included a de-identified subject ID, COVID-19 status, age in years and sex. The prospective study material was composed of cDNA or gDNA derived from T cells, B-cell-depleted T cells, or PBMCs. HLA class I and class II types, where available, came from metadata supplied by the sample provider rather than from assay-based typing. What the authors observed across the whole study: Clinical and demographic metadata were provided uncurated, with the amount varying by source and participant.

The CDR3 covers 13 residues, taking in both the cysteine and the phenylalanine. The retained sequence is limited to the CDR3, 39 bases, with the frame set at the first base. The V end loses 3 bases and the J end loses 5 bases, and a stretch of 10 bases separates them. The germline V gene encodes CDR1 SGHTA and CDR2 FQGNSA. In the prospective study, participants were roughly 18 to 89 years old, resided in around 25 geographic areas of the United States, and were enrolled through a virtual design. In the prospective study, participants were assigned to cohorts based on the clinical history participants reported in a screening survey and a study questionnaire. Recovered participants in ImmuneRACE Cohort 3 were defined as having two consecutive negative NP/OP PCR tests, clearance from a healthcare professional, or resolution of symptoms. In the prospective study, mobile phlebotomists collected whole blood, serum and a nasopharyngeal or oropharyngeal swab from each participant. Prospective study participants could optionally give additional blood draws and questionnaires over an approximately two-month period. Prospective study blood samples were shipped either frozen or at room temperature before DNA extraction.

TCRbeta CDR3 regions were amplified from genomic DNA using the immunoSEQ Assay, a bias-controlled multiplex PCR. The authors' pipeline ran thus. Nucleated cell counts per sample were estimated from amplification of reference gene primers within the assay. Sequence reads were collapsed and filtered to measure the absolute abundance of every unique TCRbeta CDR3 rearrangement. Productive Simpson clonality was computed per sample as the square root of Simpson's diversity index over productive rearrangements. In its TCRdb copy, this immuneACCESS table keeps in-frame sequences only and misses some clones. Where compared with another copy, unresolved V genes explain less than half of these, and the others have no known cause. That table supplies the V and J calls and clone size; D and trimming were determined from the DNA. For this sample there are about 200,000 clones; more than 80% appear just once. The ten largest clones take up approximately 8.1% of the sample.

The sequence is built from TRBV7-2 and TRBJ2-5; matching of 6 bases hints at TRBD1 as the D gene. This receptor was obtained from a young woman who had recovered from COVID-19. The sequenced material came from PBMCs or T cells enriched from blood (not recorded which). The CDR3 in this case is CASSFQGWETQYF. The sequence in DNA is TGTGCCAGCAGCTTTCAGGGGTGGGAGACCCAGTACTTC.